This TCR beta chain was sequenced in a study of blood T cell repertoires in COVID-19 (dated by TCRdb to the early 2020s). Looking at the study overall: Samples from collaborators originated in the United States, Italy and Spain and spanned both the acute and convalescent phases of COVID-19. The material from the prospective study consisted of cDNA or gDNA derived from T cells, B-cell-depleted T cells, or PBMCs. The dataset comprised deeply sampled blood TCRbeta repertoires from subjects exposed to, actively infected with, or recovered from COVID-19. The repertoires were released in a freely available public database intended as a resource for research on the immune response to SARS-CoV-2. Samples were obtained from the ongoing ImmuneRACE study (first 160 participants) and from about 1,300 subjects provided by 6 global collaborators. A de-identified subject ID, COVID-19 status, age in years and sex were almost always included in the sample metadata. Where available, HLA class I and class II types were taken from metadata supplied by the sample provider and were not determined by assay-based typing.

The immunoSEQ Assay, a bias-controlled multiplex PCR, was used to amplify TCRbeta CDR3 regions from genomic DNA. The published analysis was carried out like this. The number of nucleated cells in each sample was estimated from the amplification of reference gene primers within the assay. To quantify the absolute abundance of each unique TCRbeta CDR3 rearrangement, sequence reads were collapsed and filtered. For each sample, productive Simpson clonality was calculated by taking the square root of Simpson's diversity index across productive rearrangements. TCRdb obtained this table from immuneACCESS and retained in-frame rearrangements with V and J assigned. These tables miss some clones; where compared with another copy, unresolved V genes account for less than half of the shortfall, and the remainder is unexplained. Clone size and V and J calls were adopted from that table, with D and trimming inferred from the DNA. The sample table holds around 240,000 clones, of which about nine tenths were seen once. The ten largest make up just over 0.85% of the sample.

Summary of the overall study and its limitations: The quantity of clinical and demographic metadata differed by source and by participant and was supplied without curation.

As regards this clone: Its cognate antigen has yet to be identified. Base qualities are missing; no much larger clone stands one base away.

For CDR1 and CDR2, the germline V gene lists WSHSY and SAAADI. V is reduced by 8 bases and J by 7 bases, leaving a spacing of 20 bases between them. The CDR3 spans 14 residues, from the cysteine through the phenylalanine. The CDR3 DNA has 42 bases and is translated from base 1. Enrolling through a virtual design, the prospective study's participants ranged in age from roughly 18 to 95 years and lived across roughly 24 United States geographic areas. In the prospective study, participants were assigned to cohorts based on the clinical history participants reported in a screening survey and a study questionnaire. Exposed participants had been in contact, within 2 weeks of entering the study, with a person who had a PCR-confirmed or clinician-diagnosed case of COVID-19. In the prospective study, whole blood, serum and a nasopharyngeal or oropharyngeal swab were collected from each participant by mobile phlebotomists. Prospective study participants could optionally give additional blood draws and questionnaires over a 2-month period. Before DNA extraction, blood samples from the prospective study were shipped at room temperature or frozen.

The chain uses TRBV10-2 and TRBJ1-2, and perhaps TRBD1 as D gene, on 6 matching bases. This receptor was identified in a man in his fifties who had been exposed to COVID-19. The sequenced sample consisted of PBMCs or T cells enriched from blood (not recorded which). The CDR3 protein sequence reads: CASSRDIMTGGYTF. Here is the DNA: TGCGCCAGCTCCAGGGACATTATGACTGGTGGCTACACCTTC.